This T cell receptor (beta chain) was recovered during a study of blood T cell repertoires in COVID-19. From germline, CDR1 is KGHSH and CDR2 LQKENI. J was trimmed by 6 bases and V by 4 bases; bases with no gene match: 6. The CDR3 totals 14 residues. TCRdb's table, derived via immunoSEQ multiplex PCR, lists solely in-frame clones and lacks some. Among hundreds of thousands of clones listed, 65% to 90% were seen once. The receptor was derived from a human donor in a cohort sampled during active COVID-19. The chain recombines TRBV18 with TRBJ2-1, with 7 bases that match TRBD2. Sequencing was carried out using peripheral blood. CDR3 bases: TGTGCCAGCTCACTTCAAACGGGGGGCAATGAGCAGTTCTTC. Amino acid sequence: CASSLQTGGNEQFF.